Below, 8 T cell receptor beta chains from the same sample are listed, as sequenced in a study of T cell repertoires in cytomegalovirus infection. TCRdb reanalysed the reads using MiXCR and keeps one entry per CDR3 protein. This sample carries around 330,000 distinct CDR3 sequences, about 17% of them seen once, and the ten largest clones take about 12%. Sample: PBMCs. The receptors stem from a human donor in good health (CMV status not recorded). Some clones in this sample may be carry-over from other donors' samples.

The sample holds many counts of this clonotype. The chain recombines TRBV7-2 with TRBJ2-3; 11 bases align to TRBD2. Germline-derived CDR1 and CDR2 are SGHTA and FQGNSA. The CDR3 consists of 15 residues. Germline trimming cut 8 bases from V and 3 bases from J; bases unmatched to any gene: 7. The CDR3 loop is CASQLLAGGTDTQYF. The CDR3 DNA sequence: TGTGCCAGCCAACTCCTAGCGGGGGGTACAGATACGCAGTATTTT.

The chain combines TRBV20-1 with TRBJ1-5; possibly TRBD1 for D (5 bases). Trimming stripped 6 bases from V and 9 bases from J, with 12 bases between. The CDR3 is 11 amino acids. From germline, CDR1 is DFQATT and CDR2 SNEGSKA (reference sequence). The DNA of the CDR3 is TGCAGTGCCCCGGTCCAGGGGCCCCAGCATTTT. It yields the protein CSAPVQGPQHF.

The sample holds many counts of this clonotype. This chain uses TRBV7-2 with TRBJ2-7; D may be TRBD1 (5 bases). In germline, CDR1 is SGHTA, CDR2 FQGNSA. The CDR3 consists of 14 residues. V lost 5 bases and J 3 bases, leaving 14 bases between the germline ends. CDR3 amino acids: CASSRWTRDYEQYF. As DNA, the CDR3 is TGTGCCAGCAGCCGATGGACACGAGACTACGAGCAGTACTTC.

This clonotype was observed many times. This chain connects TRBV28 to TRBJ1-5; D is unresolved. Trimming removed 8 bases from V and 2 bases from J, with 16 bases in between. The CDR3 contains 15 residues. Germline CDR1 reads MDHEN; CDR2 reads SYDVKM. This CDR3 is CASSFQAGGNQPQHF. The CDR3 nucleotides are TGTGCCAGCTCATTCCAGGCAGGCGGCAATCAGCCCCAGCATTTT.

This clonotype came up many times. The rearrangement joins TRBV6-5 to TRBJ2-3, with TRBD1 matching 8 bases. Germline V gives CDR1 MNHEY, CDR2 SVGAGI. With 0 bases clipped from V and 4 bases from J, the junction kept 6 bases outside the gene matches. This CDR3 is built from 16 residues. The CDR3 DNA reads as TGTGCCAGCAGTTACTCGGCAGGGGGCATGCCAGATACGCAGTATTTT. The encoded protein is CASSYSAGGMPDTQYF.

The chain has TRBV5-1 and TRBJ1-4; 7 positions agree with TRBD1. Trimming at V came to 2 bases and at J to 4 bases, leaving 14 bases not matched to a gene. Germline V gives CDR1 SGHRS, CDR2 YFSETQ. This CDR3 spans 18 amino acids. For the CDR3, the DNA is TGCGCCAGCAGCTTCTTCGACAGGGTGCCGGCCCGTAATGAAAAACTGTTTTTT. Residues: CASSFFDRVPARNEKLFF. Full variable domain (outside the CDR3, taken from reference TRBV5-1 and TRBJ1-4): KAGVTQTPRYLIKTRGQQVTLSCSPISGHRSVSWYQQTPGQGLQFLFEYFSETQRNKGNFPGRFSGRQFSNSRSEMNVSTLELGDSALYLCASSFFDRVPARNEKLFFGSGTQLSVL.

This clonotype has just a few counts. The chain recombines TRBV24-1 with TRBJ2-5; either TRBD1 or TRBD2 may supply D (6 bases each). The CDR3 loop spans 15 amino acids. Germline CDR1 is KGHDR and CDR2 is SFDVKD. V lost 3 bases and J 0 bases, leaving 10 bases between the germline ends. In DNA form, the CDR3 reads TGTGCCACCAGTGATCCGCGGGACAACCAAGAGACCCAGTACTTC. It yields the protein CATSDPRDNQETQYF.

The table lists this clonotype with many counts. Written as DNA, the CDR3 is TGTGCCAGCAGCCCACAGGGGGCGGATGAAAAACTGTTTTTT. Protein product: CASSPQGADEKLFF. The V call is TRBV7-2, the J call TRBJ1-4; 9 nucleotides align to TRBD1. CDR3 length equals 14 residues. The V segment lost 5 bases and the J segment 6 bases; nucleotides outside the gene matches: 4. Looked up from germline, CDR1 is SGHTA and CDR2 is FQGNSA.